Sequencing of this TCR beta chain was carried out in a study of blood T cell repertoires in COVID-19. Across the study: The study drew acute and convalescent COVID-19 samples from the United States, Italy and Spain.

Germline V gene sequence: CDR1 SGDLS, CDR2 YYNGEE. V was clipped by 4 bases and J by 6 bases, with 13 bases between them. This CDR3 spans 13 amino acids. This clone was seen only once. Participant age was roughly 18 to 89 years, and participants resided in 20 to 30 US areas. Cohorts were based on clinical histories the participants reported. Either two negative PCRs, clearance, or symptom resolution qualified Cohort 3 donors as recovered. The method was immunoSEQ multiplex PCR; TCRdb's version includes in-frame clones alone and lacks a portion of them. This repertoire shows approximately 310,000 clones, 70% to 90% found once; its top ten account for 2.2%.

This clonotype was obtained from a man aged 30-40 years who had recovered from COVID-19. Sequencing used PBMCs or T cells enriched from blood (not recorded which). This chain links TRBV9 with TRBJ1-2; D call uncertain. This chain's CDR3 is CASSLGGPHGYTF. Here the CDR3 DNA reads TGTGCCAGCAGCCTCGGAGGGCCCCATGGCTACACCTTC.